The 22 T cell receptor beta chains given below trace back to one sample, sequenced in a study of beta chain features in type 1 diabetes. Study conclusions and caveats: Across all four CD4+ subsets, people with type 1 diabetes showed modestly shorter TCRB CDR3s.

What was sequenced were expressed TCRB transcripts, since all of the isolated RNA had been reverse transcribed. The table came from immunoSEQ multiplex PCR; TCRdb's copy has only in-frame clones and leaves some out. Of 500,000 to 850,000 clones listed, over 12% are singletons. Their cognate antigens are unknown. Sequencing used naive CD4+ T cells from blood. All receptors come from a man aged 18 to 29 with type 1 diabetes.

V is TRBV27 and J is TRBJ1-6; 9 bases match TRBD1. With V trimmed by 5 bases and J by 10 bases, 9 bases remained unmatched. CDR1 and CDR2 from the germline V gene are MNHEY and SMNVEV (reference sequence). The CDR3 sequence is 15 residues long. CDR3 bases: TGTGCCAGCAGTCAACCGGGACAGGGTTGGTCACCCCTCCACTTT. Translation: CASSQPGQGWSPLHF.

The chain links TRBV6-5 to TRBJ2-1; D remains unclear. Deletions cut 10 bases from V and 10 bases from J, with 5 bases between. Germline values: CDR1 MNHEY, CDR2 SVGAGI. CDR3 size: 8 residues. The CDR3 coding sequence is TGTGCCACCCAGGAGCAGTTCTTC. Encoded protein: CATQEQFF.

The J gene is TRBJ1-2, the V gene TRBV7-3; 8 bases are shared with TRBD1. J gave up 4 bases and V 5 bases, and 18 bases lay outside the gene matches. This CDR3 contains 18 residues. Germline CDR1 SGHTA, CDR2 FQGTGA. In nucleotides, the CDR3 is TGTGCCAGCAGCCGAGGACAGGGATACGCCCACAACATCTATGGCTACACCTTC. It encodes CASSRGQGYAHNIYGYTF.

The genes are TRBV7-9 and TRBJ1-1; TRBD1 might be the D (6 bases). The germline V gene has CDR1 SEHNR and CDR2 FQNEAQ (reference sequence). The CDR3 consists of 13 residues. The ends were cut back, 1 base at V and 10 bases at J, with 13 bases in the middle. CDR3 in amino acids: CASSLEQGGGAFF. The CDR3 DNA sequence: TGTGCCAGCAGCTTAGAACAGGGTGGAGGAGCTTTCTTT.

In DNA, the CDR3 is TGTGCCAGCAGTCTGACAGGGGTCCACGAGCAGTACTTC. Its translation is CASSLTGVHEQYF. V is TRBV27 and J is TRBJ2-7, with TRBD1 identical over 8 bases. CDR1 is MNHEY and CDR2 is SMNVEV in the germline V gene (reference sequence). This CDR3 region has 13 residues. The J segment lost 5 bases and the V segment lost 5 bases, leaving 5 bases of the junction unmatched.

In this sample, this clone turned up a few times. The chain carries TRBV7-2 and TRBJ1-1; TRBD1 matches at 7 bases. Losses at the gene ends were 6 bases for V and 0 bases for J; bases not matched to a gene: 10. CDR1 and CDR2 from the germline V gene are SGHTA and FQGNSA. The CDR3 is made up of 16 amino acids. CDR3 residues: CASRRSGTAMNTEAFF. The CDR3 DNA reads as TGTGCCAGCAGGCGTTCCGGGACAGCCATGAACACTGAAGCTTTCTTT. The full variable domain, in which reference TRBV7-2 and TRBJ1-1 provide the parts outside the CDR3, is GAGVSQSPSNKVTEKGKDVELRCDPISGHTALYWYRQSLGQGLEFLIYFQGNSAPDKSGLPSDRFSAERTGGSVSTLTIQRTQQEDSAVYLCASRRSGTAMNTEAFFGQGTRLTVV.

This clone came up a few times. The V and J genes are TRBV6-6 and TRBJ1-2; D not resolved. CDR1 and CDR2 from the germline V gene are MNHNY and SVGAGI (reference sequence). This CDR3 has 13 residues. Trimming cost V 2 bases and J 2 bases, with 6 bases left between them. The DNA for the CDR3 is TGTGCCAGCAGTTACAAGGGCAACTATGGCTACACCTTC. Translation gives CASSYKGNYGYTF.

The chain uses TRBV30 and TRBJ2-2; possibly TRBD1 or TRBD2 for D (6 bases each). Trimming cost V 2 bases and J 0 bases, with 10 bases left between them. This CDR3 comprises 15 residues. Germline V lookup: CDR1 GTSNPN, CDR2 SVGIG (reference sequence). The CDR3 DNA reads as TGTGCCTGGAGTAGGGGGGCCACGAACACCGGGGAGCTGTTTTTT. Protein product: CAWSRGATNTGELFF.

The genes are TRBV7-9 and TRBJ2-1; TRBD2 matches at 8 bases. The CDR3 extends over 14 amino acids. V was clipped by 7 bases and J by 1 base; unmatched bases: 3. Germline values: CDR1 SEHNR, CDR2 FQNEAQ (reference sequence). This CDR3 is CASTTSGSYNEQFF. In DNA, the CDR3 is TGTGCCAGCACCACTAGCGGTTCCTACAATGAGCAGTTCTTC. The full variable domain, its missing parts supplied by reference TRBV7-9 and TRBJ2-1, is DTGVSQNPRHKITKRGQNVTFRCDPISEHNRLYWYRQTLGQGPEFLTYFQNEAQLEKSRLLSDRFSAERPKGSFSTLEIQRTEQGDSAMYLCASTTSGSYNEQFFGPGTRLTVL.

This clone has only a few counts. The CDR3 nucleotides read TGTGCCAGCAGCCCCTCCGGGACAGCCAATTCACCCCTCCACTTT. This translates into CASSPSGTANSPLHF. This chain uses TRBV7-9 with TRBJ1-6; 7 positions match TRBD1. CDR1 and CDR2 from the germline V gene are SEHNR and FQNEAQ (reference sequence). J was trimmed by 7 bases and V by 5 bases; bases with no gene match: 8. The CDR3 has 15 amino acids.

This chain joins TRBV14 and TRBJ1-1; D uncertain. From germline, CDR1 is SGHDN and CDR2 FVKESK. Trimming cost V 8 bases and J 4 bases, with 11 bases left between them. The CDR3 has 12 amino acids. The CDR3 DNA follows: TGTGCCAGCGCCAGTATTGGCACTGAAGCTTTCTTT. It codes for CASASIGTEAFF.

The rearrangement uses TRBV5-6 and TRBJ2-1, with D maybe TRBD1 (7 bases). Germline CDR1 and CDR2: SGHDT and YYEEEE. The CDR3 sequence is 14 residues long. Trimming removed 2 bases from V and 9 bases from J, with 15 bases in between. Here the CDR3 reads CASSFFYRGGEQFF. CDR3 coding DNA: TGTGCCAGCAGCTTCTTCTACAGGGGAGGTGAGCAGTTCTTC.

This clone has just a few counts. CDR3 DNA sequence: TGTGCCAGCACCCCGAGGTCAGCGGAGATTGAAAAACTGTTTTTT. This translates into CASTPRSAEIEKLFF. V and J are TRBV2 and TRBJ1-4, with D unresolved. Looked up from germline, CDR1 is SNHLY and CDR2 is FYNNEI. This CDR3 is built from 15 residues. V shed 7 bases and J shed 7 bases, with 19 bases lying between them.

The V call is TRBV2, the J call TRBJ1-4, with D tentatively TRBD1 (5 bases). The V end was cut by 8 bases, the J end by 8 bases, with 15 bases between. The CDR3 covers 13 residues. Germline values: CDR1 SNHLY, CDR2 FYNNEI. CDR3 DNA: TGTGCCAGCCACGGGACCGCTAGAGAAAAACTGTTTTTT. Its protein is CASHGTAREKLFF. Full variable domain (missing parts from reference TRBV2 and TRBJ1-4): EPEVTQTPSHQVTQMGQEVILRCVPISNHLYFYWYRQILGQKVEFLVSFYNNEISEKSEIFDDQFSVERPDGSNFTLKIRSTKLEDSAMYFCASHGTAREKLFFGSGTQLSVL.

The genes are TRBV27 and TRBJ2-3; maybe TRBD2 (5 bases). V gave up 3 bases and J gave up 6 bases, with 16 bases separating them. Per germline, CDR1 MNHEY and CDR2 SMNVEV (reference sequence). The CDR3 length is 15 residues. Written as DNA, the CDR3 is TGTGCCAGCAGTTTGATCGAGAACGTAGCGGATACGCAGTATTTT. Protein sequence: CASSLIENVADTQYF.

This sequence joins TRBV7-9 and TRBJ2-3, with 11 bases identical to TRBD2. Germline lookup yields CDR1 SEHNR and CDR2 FQNEAQ (reference sequence). The CDR3 contains 17 residues. The junction had 7 bases not matched to a gene; V was cut back by 3 bases and J by 2 bases. The CDR3 sequence: CASSLGLAVWVTDTQYF. CDR3 nucleotides: TGTGCCAGCAGCTTGGGACTAGCGGTTTGGGTCACAGATACGCAGTATTTT.

The table lists this clone with a few counts. V gene TRBV4-3 combines with J gene TRBJ1-2; no clear D gene. Looked up from germline, CDR1 is LGHNA and CDR2 is YSLEER. V was pared by 1 base and J by 7 bases, with 13 bases between. This CDR3 is built from 14 residues. DNA for the CDR3: TGCGCCAGCAGCCAAGGGCCGGGGATGGGTGGCTACACCTTC. Encoded protein: CASSQGPGMGGYTF.

This clone was counted between two and nine times. The chain recombines TRBV2 with TRBJ2-7; D call uncertain. Deletions cut 10 bases from V and 7 bases from J, with 17 bases between. Germline V gene sequence: CDR1 SNHLY, CDR2 FYNNEI. The CDR3 extends over 12 amino acids. The CDR3 nucleotides are TGTGCCACGGTCCCCCTGGATGGGGAGCAGTACTTC. Its translation is CATVPLDGEQYF.

This clone was seen a handful of times. The V and J genes are TRBV18 and TRBJ1-2; D gene unclear. Germline CDR1 is KGHSH and CDR2 is LQKENI. The ends were cut back, 3 bases at V and 7 bases at J, with 18 bases in the middle. The CDR3 length is 15 residues. In nucleotides, the CDR3 is TGTGCCAGCTCACCTACTGGAGAAGTTTGGGGTGGCTACACCTTC. Translating it yields CASSPTGEVWGGYTF.

The rearrangement uses TRBV7-3 and TRBJ2-3; D may correspond to TRBD1 or TRBD2 (5 bases each). V was clipped by 4 bases and J by 1 base, with 9 bases between them. The length of the CDR3 is 14 residues. Per the germline V gene, CDR1 is SGHTA and CDR2 is FQGTGA. CDR3 sequence reads: CASSYRGGTDTQYF. In DNA, the CDR3 is TGTGCCAGCAGCTACCGAGGGGGCACAGATACGCAGTATTTT.

This clone has a handful of counts. This rearrangement joins TRBV6-5 to TRBJ2-7, with TRBD2 identical over 7 bases. Germline loops: CDR1 MNHEY, CDR2 SVGAGI. V was pared by 8 bases and J by 6 bases, with 10 bases of the junction left unmatched. This CDR3 is 13 amino acids long. The CDR3 bases are TGTGCCAGCTCGGGGGGTGGCGGCCGCGAGCAGTACTTC. Encoded protein: CASSGGGGREQYF.

This rearrangement joins TRBV6-5 to TRBJ1-1, with D possibly TRBD1 on 6 matching bases. V was shortened by 2 bases and J by 4 bases, with 14 bases between the two germline ends. CDR1 is MNHEY, CDR2 SVGAGI, per germline. The CDR3 extends over 15 amino acids. CDR3 bases: TGTGCCAGCAGTTACGGAGGGGGGCTGGGCACTGAAGCTTTCTTT. It translates to CASSYGGGLGTEAFF.